This entry is about one TCR beta chain. Its specificity is not known. Trimming took 2 bases from V and 0 from J; bases not matched to a gene: 12. The CDR3 is 18 residues long. CDR1 and CDR2 from the germline V gene are KGHSH and LQKENI. This sample is drawn from a study of cytomegalovirus exposure and HLA in healthy donors. Study-wide results and caveats: In a later analysis, at a false discovery rate of 0.05, approximately 16,000 TCR beta sequences were associated with HLA alleles. TCR association rates varied by HLA locus in a later analysis, with DRB1 highest and HLA-C lowest. The study found most TCR sequences rare, yet found some public TCRs in many donors. Per published accounts, TCR beta sequences correctly predicted the HLA-A and HLA-B alleles of most subjects.

In the PCR, 60 Vbeta and 13 Jbeta primers were used. Assay: immunoSEQ multiplex PCR; the TCRdb copy retains only in-frame clones and omits some. Of about 200,000 clones detected, roughly 85% appear once; the ten largest clones hold less than 2%. This sequence was found in a woman under 30 in good health and CMV-seronegative. The chain joins TRBV18 to TRBJ1-1, with 7 bases identical to TRBD1. Sequencing was performed on PBMCs. CDR3 sequence: CASSPLGGWDSMNTEAFF. In DNA, the CDR3 is TGTGCCAGCTCACCATTGGGAGGCTGGGACAGTATGAACACTGAAGCTTTCTTT.